The rows below give T cell receptor beta chains drawn from one sample of a study of shared T cell receptors in the human thymus. The method was immunoSEQ multiplex PCR; TCRdb's version includes in-frame clones alone and lacks a portion of them. The sample consists of 650,000 to 950,000 clones, 80% to 90% of them appearing once. These data were also reused for a study on human thymus T cells.

The sequenced sample consisted of thymocytes. These receptors were collected from a girl under three years old with a congenital heart defect. The CDR3 runs from the conserved cysteine through the conserved F or W. D genes are given only for firm matches. Clone size is given for some rows only: seen once, a few or many times, or a class if the clone is expanded.

TRBJ2-5,few,NA,15,TRBV5-1,CASSLSAGPQETQYF,TGCGCCAGCAGCTTGTCGGCGGGGCCCCAAGAGACCCAGTACTTC
TRBJ2-5,NA,TRBD1,14,TRBV27,CASSSTGTGGQQYF,TGTGCCAGCAGTTCGACCGGGACAGGGGGCCAGCAGTACTTC
TRBJ1-2,NA,NA,15,TRBV6-5,CASSYGAGVNYGYTF,TGTGCCAGCAGTTACGGCGCAGGGGTTAACTATGGCTACACCTTC
TRBJ1-2,NA,TRBD1,20,TRBV6-1,CASSDIGLLYPRQGVYGYTF,TGTGCCAGCAGTGATATTGGTCTTCTCTATCCCCGACAGGGTGTTTATGGCTACACCTTC
TRBJ1-1,NA,NA,10,TRBV29-1,CSVAAIEAFF,TGCAGCGTTGCTGCGATTGAAGCTTTCTTT
TRBJ1-3,NA,NA,13,TRBV5-4,CASSLNPINTIYF,TGTGCCAGCAGCTTGAATCCTATAAACACCATATATTTT
TRBJ1-2,once,NA,15,TRBV7-9,CASSLYGDRGSGYTF,TGTGCCAGCAGCTTATATGGAGACCGGGGGAGTGGCTACACCTTC
TRBJ1-2,NA,TRBD1,16,TRBV28,CASSPRTGGGGYGYTF,TGTGCCAGCAGCCCGAGGACAGGGGGCGGTGGCTATGGCTACACCTTC
TRBJ1-1,NA,NA,14,TRBV10-2,CASSDSQGPTEAFF,TGCGCCAGCAGTGATTCGCAGGGCCCCACTGAAGCTTTCTTT
TRBJ1-2,NA,NA,17,TRBV5-6,CASSFLAGPGGDYGYTF,TGTGCCAGCAGCTTCTTAGCAGGGCCTGGGGGGGACTATGGCTACACCTTC
TRBJ2-1,NA,NA,13,TRBV5-1,CASSRSNGNEQFF,TGCGCCAGCAGTAGATCTAACGGCAATGAGCAGTTCTTC
TRBJ2-6,NA,TRBD1,17,TRBV7-3,CASSARDRGPGANVLTF,TGTGCCAGCAGCGCCCGGGACAGGGGGCCTGGGGCCAACGTCCTGACTTTC
TRBJ2-6,NA,NA,16,TRBV10-3,CAISELDTSGANVLTF,TGTGCCATCAGTGAGTTGGACACCTCTGGGGCCAACGTCCTGACTTTC
TRBJ1-3,once,NA,18,TRBV18,CASSLPGRGTSSGNTIYF,TGTGCCAGCTCGCTACCGGGCCGCGGGACGAGCTCTGGAAACACCATATATTTT
TRBJ1-5,NA,TRBD1,15,TRBV28,CASTPGQGADQPQHF,TGTGCCAGCACTCCCGGACAGGGGGCTGATCAGCCCCAGCATTTT
TRBJ1-3,NA,NA,15,TRBV28,CASSRDGRRGNTIYF,TGTGCCAGCAGTCGTGACGGGAGGAGGGGAAACACCATATATTTT
TRBJ2-5,once,TRBD2,15,TRBV5-1,CASSPPGGQGGPQYF,TGCGCCAGCAGCCCCCCGGGGGGGCAGGGAGGCCCCCAGTACTTC
TRBJ1-6,NA,TRBD1,18,TRBV7-2,CASSFAPGKGAGDSPLHF,TGTGCCAGCAGCTTTGCCCCAGGCAAGGGGGCTGGAGATTCACCCCTCCACTTT
TRBJ1-2,NA,NA,14,TRBV11-2,CASSLREGLSGYTF,TGTGCCAGCAGCTTACGGGAGGGACTGAGTGGCTACACCTTC
TRBJ1-5,few,NA,15,TRBV2,CASSECKQRGQPQHF,TGTGCCAGCAGTGAATGTAAGCAGCGGGGGCAGCCCCAGCATTTT
TRBJ1-1,NA,TRBD1,15,TRBV11-2,CASNLGGSEYTEAFF,TGTGCCAGCAACTTAGGGGGCAGCGAGTATACTGAAGCTTTCTTT
TRBJ2-5,once,TRBD2,16,TRBV4-1,CASSQDQRTRQETQYF,TGCGCCAGCAGCCAAGATCAACGGACTAGGCAAGAGACCCAGTACTTC
TRBJ2-1,NA,NA,16,TRBV13,CASSLSPGGAYNEQFF,TGTGCCAGCAGCTTAAGTCCGGGGGGCGCCTACAATGAGCAGTTCTTC
TRBJ1-4,few,TRBD1,14,TRBV5-4,CASSYGQGGEKLFF,TGTGCCAGCAGCTACGGACAGGGTGGTGAAAAACTGTTTTTT
TRBJ2-7,NA,TRBD1,16,TRBV5-8,CASTVGAGQGSYEQYF,TGTGCCAGCACCGTTGGGGCGGGACAGGGATCCTACGAGCAGTACTTC
TRBJ1-2,once,NA,14,TRBV27,CASSFRVSNYGYTF,TGTGCCAGCAGTTTCCGGGTCTCTAACTATGGCTACACCTTC
TRBJ2-5,once,TRBD1,15,TRBV5-4,CASSPRQGKWKTQYF,TGTGCCAGCAGCCCACGACAGGGGAAGTGGAAGACCCAGTACTTC
TRBJ1-1,few,TRBD1,15,TRBV4-1,CASSQSTGENTEAFF,TGCGCCAGCAGCCAGTCGACAGGGGAGAACACTGAAGCTTTCTTT
TRBJ1-5,NA,NA,13,TRBV27,CASSFRGNQPQHF,TGTGCCAGCAGTTTCCGGGGCAATCAGCCCCAGCATTTT
TRBJ1-5,NA,NA,17,TRBV11-2,CASSLDPPNGTYQPQHF,TGTGCCAGCAGCTTAGACCCGCCCAATGGCACATATCAGCCCCAGCATTTT
TRBJ2-7,few,TRBD1,14,TRBV7-7,CASSLPGQLVSKYF,TGTGCTAGCAGCCTCCCGGGACAGCTGGTCTCGAAGTACTTC
TRBJ2-5,few,TRBD1,14,TRBV5-1,CASSSPDRAETQYF,TGCGCCAGCAGCTCACCTGACAGGGCAGAGACCCAGTACTTC
TRBJ1-2,NA,TRBD1,18,TRBV4-1,CASSQDFKPGQDQDGYTF,TGCGCCAGCAGCCAAGATTTTAAACCGGGACAGGACCAGGATGGCTACACCTTC
TRBJ1-6,NA,TRBD1,16,TRBV6-6,CASSPTGGSMNSPLHF,TGTGCCAGCAGTCCAACAGGGGGAAGTATGAATTCACCCCTCCACTTT
TRBJ1-5,NA,NA,14,TRBV28,CASSFSRRNQPQHF,TGTGCCAGCAGTTTCTCCAGGCGTAATCAGCCCCAGCATTTT
TRBJ2-1,few,TRBD2,17,TRBV27,CATLGMSWERGVNEQFF,TGTGCCACGTTAGGGATGAGTTGGGAGCGGGGGGTCAATGAGCAGTTCTTC